This TCR beta chain was sequenced for a study of T cell responses to AZD1222 COVID-19 vaccine. Sequencing used immunoSEQ multiplex PCR; TCRdb keeps in-frame clones, though not all of them. The sample contains 170,000 or so clones, roughly nine tenths of which appear only once. With respect to this clone: Its specificity is not known. The same CDR3 is also encoded by other DNA sequences in this sample.

Findings of the study overall: Receipt of two AZD1222 doses was followed by a rise in Spike-specific TCR breadth and depth. Repertoires were obtained solely post-peak T cell response. Within unmutated variant regions lay the reported targets of nearly half of spike-specific TCRs.

Unmatched junction bases numbered 2, after V lost 2 bases and J lost 0 bases. This CDR3 spans 15 amino acids. CDR1 and CDR2 from the germline V gene are SGHKS and YYEKEE (reference sequence). The chain uses TRBV5-5 and TRBJ1-3, with TRBD1 identical over 7 bases. The source is an adult in good health. Source: peripheral blood, taken on day 0 of AZD1222 vaccination. CDR3: CASSFGTVSGNTIYF. CDR3 DNA sequence: TGTGCCAGCAGCTTCGGGACAGTCTCTGGAAACACCATATATTTT. The whole variable domain, filled in from reference TRBV5-5 and TRBJ1-3, reads DAGVTQSPTHLIKTRGQQVTLRCSPISGHKSVSWYQQVLGQGPQFIFQYYEKEERGRGNFPDRFSARQFPNYSSELNVNALLLGDSALYLCASSFGTVSGNTIYFGEGSWLTVV.